Listed below are T cell receptor beta chains from one sample, sequenced in a study of molecular identifiers for immune sequencing clone quantification. Each CDR3 protein gets one entry after TCRdb re-called the PCR reads with MiXCR. The table lists under 600,000 distinct CDR3 sequences, about 26% of them singletons, with 0.76% in the top ten. Material: naive CD8+ T cells from blood, with Jurkat cell RNA spiked in. These receptors were collected from a human donor in good health. Some libraries in this study had Jurkat cell RNA spiked in. Each CDR3 is given with its conserved first and last residue. The D gene is left open where the match is weak. Size is stated for part of the rows, as once, few or many counts, or as a class when the clone is expanded.

j_call d_call v_call clone_size cdr3_aa cdr3_nt
TRBJ1-1 TRBD1 TRBV7-9 many CASSDRATEAFF TGTGCCAGCAGCGACAGGGCAACTGAAGCTTTCTTT
TRBJ2-7 TRBD1 TRBV27 . CASSPPDRAGEQYF TGTGCCAGCAGTCCACCGGACAGGGCGGGCGAGCAGTACTTC
TRBJ2-3 TRBD2 TRBV19 . CASSILGPAGGDTQYF TGTGCCAGTAGTATTCTAGGACCAGCGGGAGGAGATACGCAGTATTTT
TRBJ2-3 . TRBV12-3/TRBV12-4 many CASSLSDTGTAQYF TGTGCCAGCAGTTTAAGCGATACGGGGACTGCGCAGTATTTT
TRBJ2-7 TRBD1 TRBV29-1 . CSVRGTGEDYERYF TGCAGCGTTCGCGGGACAGGGGAGGACTACGAGCGGTACTTC
TRBJ2-1 . TRBV5-6 few CASSFDPSVQFF TGTGCCAGCAGCTTTGACCCTTCGGTGCAGTTCTTC
TRBJ1-4 . TRBV19 . CASSIGSATNEKLFF TGTGCCAGTAGTATCGGGTCAGCAACTAATGAAAAACTGTTTTTT
TRBJ2-6 . TRBV2 few CASSGLESGANVLTF TGTGCCAGCAGTGGCTTGGAATCTGGGGCCAACGTCCTGACTTTC
TRBJ2-7 . TRBV7-9 . CASSPILFTRESGYEQYF TGTGCCAGCAGCCCAATTCTTTTTACGAGGGAGTCAGGCTACGAGCAGTACTTC
TRBJ1-1 . TRBV9 few CASSVGGDARAFF TGTGCCAGCAGCGTAGGAGGTGACGCCCGAGCTTTCTTT
TRBJ2-7 . TRBV27 few CASSPRFGEQYF TGTGCCAGCAGCCCCCGGTTTGGCGAGCAGTACTTC
TRBJ2-3 . TRBV5-8 . CASSEYQGGGTDTQYF TGTGCCAGCAGCGAATATCAGGGGGGAGGCACAGATACGCAGTATTTT
TRBJ1-3 . TRBV7-2 many CASSEGRSSGNTIYF TGTGCCAGCAGCGAAGGACGGTCCTCTGGAAACACCATATATTTT
TRBJ2-3 TRBD2 TRBV5-6 many CASRPGLAGSTDTQYF TGTGCCAGCAGACCAGGACTAGCGGGGAGCACAGATACGCAGTATTTT
TRBJ2-1 . TRBV6-6 . CASIGSPSYNEQFF TGTGCCAGCATAGGGTCCCCCTCCTACAATGAGCAGTTCTTC
TRBJ2-3 . TRBV14 many CASSQDLGPAAQDTQYF TGTGCCAGCAGCCAAGATCTAGGTCCAGCGGCCCAAGATACGCAGTATTTT
TRBJ1-1 . TRBV4-3 few CASSQDPQGNAEAFF TGCGCCAGCAGCCAAGATCCACAGGGTAACGCTGAAGCTTTCTTT
TRBJ1-6 TRBD1 TRBV6-2/TRBV6-3 few CASSHDREYNSPLHF TGTGCCAGCAGCCACGACAGGGAATATAATTCACCCCTCCACTTT
TRBJ2-7 . TRBV4-1 . CASSQEGGQIYEQYF TGCGCCAGCAGCCAAGAGGGCGGACAGATCTACGAGCAGTACTTC
TRBJ1-5 TRBD1 TRBV20-1 many CSARAGKGTGLQPQHF TGCAGTGCTAGAGCCGGCAAAGGGACAGGGCTCCAGCCCCAGCATTTT
TRBJ2-3 TRBD2 TRBV7-2 many CATGGLAIMGADTQYF TGTGCCACTGGGGGACTAGCGATAATGGGGGCAGATACGCAGTATTTT
TRBJ1-2 . TRBV6-2/TRBV6-3 . CASSSSDRGFGYTF .
TRBJ1-1 TRBD1 TRBV4-3 many CASSQDIYGRGRAFF TGCGCCAGCAGCCAAGATATTTACGGGAGGGGGCGAGCTTTCTTT
TRBJ1-5 . TRBV6-1 . CASSDMVAFSNQPQHF TGTGCCAGCAGTGATATGGTAGCCTTTAGCAATCAGCCCCAGCATTTT
TRBJ1-1 TRBD1 TRBV11-3 few CASPRTGVNTEAFF TGTGCCAGCCCCCGGACAGGGGTGAACACTGAAGCTTTCTTT
TRBJ2-7 . TRBV27 . CASCLGRGAYEQYF TGTGCCAGCTGCTTAGGGCGGGGCGCCTACGAGCAGTACTTC
TRBJ2-5 TRBD2 TRBV20-1 many CSAFPYRGLARGHQETQYF TGCAGTGCATTCCCGTACCGGGGACTAGCGAGAGGGCACCAAGAGACCCAGTACTTC
TRBJ2-1 . TRBV7-3 few CASSQFGGYNEQFF TGTGCCAGCAGCCAATTCGGAGGTTACAATGAGCAGTTCTTC
TRBJ2-3 TRBD2 TRBV12-3/TRBV12-4 many CASSFAGGSSGTSTDTQYF TGTGCCAGCAGTTTCGCCGGAGGGTCTAGCGGGACTAGCACAGATACGCAGTATTTT
TRBJ2-7 . TRBV6-5 . CASSYRGKYEQYF TGTGCCAGCAGTTACAGGGGGAAATACGAGCAGTACTTC
TRBJ1-5 . TRBV7-9 . CASSLGRSSQPQHF TGTGCCAGCAGCTTGGGAAGGTCGAGTCAGCCCCAGCATTTT
TRBJ2-7 . TRBV20-1 few CSARGAGAPLYEQYF TGCAGTGCTAGAGGGGCGGGGGCCCCCCTCTACGAGCAGTACTTC
TRBJ2-2 . TRBV7-9 few CASSFWGPGTGELFF TGTGCCAGCAGCTTTTGGGGGCCAGGCACCGGGGAGCTGTTTTTT
TRBJ2-2 . TRBV7-9 . CASSRGPAENTGELFF TGTGCCAGCAGTCGAGGGCCAGCAGAGAACACCGGGGAGCTGTTTTTT
TRBJ1-3 . TRBV7-9 few CASSPWAGPGNTIYF TGTGCCAGCAGCCCATGGGCAGGGCCTGGAAACACCATATATTTT
TRBJ2-3 . TRBV6-2/TRBV6-3 . CASSYLAELTDTQYF TGTGCCAGCAGTTACTTGGCAGAGTTGACAGATACGCAGTATTTT
TRBJ2-7 TRBD1 TRBV20-1 few CRATGQGSNYEQYF TGCAGGGCAACGGGACAGGGATCGAACTACGAGCAGTACTTC
TRBJ2-1 . TRBV27 . CASSLQGPTYNEQFF TGTGCCAGCAGTTTACAGGGACCCACCTACAATGAGCAGTTCTTC
TRBJ2-3 TRBD2 TRBV28 . CASSSSGTSGPRTDTQYF TGTGCCAGCAGTTCCTCCGGGACTAGCGGGCCCCGGACAGATACGCAGTATTTT
TRBJ2-3 . TRBV2 few CASSQPRDGNTDTQYF TGTGCCAGCAGCCAACCCCGAGACGGAAACACAGATACGCAGTATTTT
TRBJ2-3 . TRBV7-2 few CASSYRGAGRFTDTQYF TGTGCCAGCAGCTACCGTGGTGCGGGAAGGTTCACAGATACGCAGTATTTT
TRBJ2-7 . TRBV27 many CASSFRNSALYEQYF TGTGCCAGCAGTTTTCGTAACTCGGCCCTCTACGAGCAGTACTTC
TRBJ2-1 . TRBV24-1 . CATSEGHEQFF TGTGCCACCAGTGAGGGCCATGAGCAGTTCTTC
TRBJ1-2 TRBD1 TRBV24-1 . CATSERQGRANYGYTF TGTGCCACCAGTGAGAGACAGGGAAGAGCTAACTATGGCTACACCTTC
TRBJ1-4 TRBD1 TRBV7-6 few CASSLTGGVEKLFF TGTGCCAGCAGCTTGACAGGGGGCGTTGAAAAACTGTTTTTT
TRBJ1-3 . TRBV29-1 . CSVEDPGGSGNTIYF TGCAGCGTTGAAGATCCGGGGGGCTCTGGAAACACCATATATTTT
TRBJ2-7 . TRBV7-9 . CASSPSTLTPYEQYF TGTGCCAGCAGCCCCTCGACCCTTACCCCATATGAGCAGTACTTC
TRBJ1-1 . TRBV6-5 many CASSYTTGSGGTEAFF TGTGCCAGCAGTTACACCACAGGGTCCGGGGGCACTGAAGCTTTCTTT
TRBJ1-5 TRBD1 TRBV12-3/TRBV12-4 few CASRQTGANQPQHF TGTGCCAGCAGGCAGACAGGGGCCAATCAGCCCCAGCATTTT
TRBJ1-1 . TRBV4-1 many CASSQGSITLKTEAFF TGCGCCAGCAGCCAAGGATCAATTACTCTAAAGACTGAAGCTTTCTTT
TRBJ1-2 TRBD1 TRBV6-1 few CASRGQGARGYTF TGTGCCAGCAGGGGACAGGGGGCTCGTGGCTACACCTTC
TRBJ1-1 TRBD1 TRBV4-3 . CASSQEDRVNTEAFF TGCGCCAGCAGCCAAGAGGACAGGGTGAACACTGAAGCTTTCTTT
TRBJ1-6 . TRBV7-9 few CASSLVGDNSPLHF TGTGCCAGCAGCTTAGTTGGGGATAATTCACCCCTCCACTTT